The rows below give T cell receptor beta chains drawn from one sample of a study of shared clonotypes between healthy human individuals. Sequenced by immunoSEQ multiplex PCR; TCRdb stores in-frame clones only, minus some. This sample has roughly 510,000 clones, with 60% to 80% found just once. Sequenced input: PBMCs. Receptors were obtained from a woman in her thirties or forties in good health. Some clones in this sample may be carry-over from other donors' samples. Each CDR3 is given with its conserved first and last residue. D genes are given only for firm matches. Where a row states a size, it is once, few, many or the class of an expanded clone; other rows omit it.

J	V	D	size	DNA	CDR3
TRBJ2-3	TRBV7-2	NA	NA	TGTGCCAGCAGCCGGGACCTGGCGGCAGATACGCAGTATTTT	CASSRDLAADTQYF
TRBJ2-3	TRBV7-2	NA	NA	TGTGCCAGCAGCTTAGGGACGACAGCCACAGATACGCAGTATTTT	CASSLGTTATDTQYF
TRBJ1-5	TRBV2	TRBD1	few	TGTGCCAGCAAGGCGACAGGGAGCAATCAGCCCCAGCATTTT	CASKATGSNQPQHF
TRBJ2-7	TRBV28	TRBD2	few	TGTGCCAGCAGTAGCGGGAGCTCCTACGAGCAGTACTTC	CASSSGSSYEQYF
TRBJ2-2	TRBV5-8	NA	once	TGTGCCAGCAGCTTGGCCCACGGGGAGCTGTTTTTT	CASSLAHGELFF
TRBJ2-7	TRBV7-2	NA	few	TGTGCCAGCAGCTTAGTTCGTACCTACGAGCAGTACTTC	CASSLVRTYEQYF
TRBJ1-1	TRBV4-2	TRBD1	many	TGTGCCAGCAGCCCAGGTGACAGGGACACTGAAGCTTTCTTT	CASSPGDRDTEAFF
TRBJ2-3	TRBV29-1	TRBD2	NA	TGCAGCGTTACGGGCGGGAGTACAGATACGCAGTATTTT	CSVTGGSTDTQYF
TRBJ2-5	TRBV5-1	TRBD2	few	TGCGCCAGCAGCTCCACTAGCGGGAGCGGAGAGACCCAGTACTTC	CASSSTSGSGETQYF
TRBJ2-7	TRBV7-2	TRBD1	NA	TGTGCCAGCAGCTCCTTTCCGGGACAGGGGTACGAGCAGTACTTC	CASSSFPGQGYEQYF
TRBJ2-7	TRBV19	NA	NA	TGTGCCAGTAGTATAGTTGGGGGGACCTACGAGCAGTACTTC	CASSIVGGTYEQYF
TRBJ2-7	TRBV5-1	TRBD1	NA	TGCGCCAGCGGATACCGGGACAGGGTCGGCGAGCAGTACTTC	CASGYRDRVGEQYF
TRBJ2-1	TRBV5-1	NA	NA	TGCGCCAGCAGCTCAGACAAGAGCTCCTACAATGAGCAGTTCTTC	CASSSDKSSYNEQFF
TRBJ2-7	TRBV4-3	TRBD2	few	TGCGCCAGCAGCCCCCGGCGAGCGGGAGTGTCCCACGAGCAGTACTTC	CASSPRRAGVSHEQYF
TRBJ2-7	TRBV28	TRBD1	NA	TGTGCCAGCAGTTTGGCCGGGACAGGTCGACTCTCCTACGAGCAGTACTTC	CASSLAGTGRLSYEQYF
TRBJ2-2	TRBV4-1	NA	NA	TGCGCCAGCAGGCGGGGACTCTACACCGGGGAGCTGTTTTTT	CASRRGLYTGELFF